This T cell receptor beta chain comes out of a study of T cell responses to AZD1222 COVID-19 vaccine. Findings and limits, study-wide: A reported finding is that nearly half of spike-specific TCRs target unmutated variant regions. Of the AZD1222 recipients, only 5 to 7 were seropositive at baseline. Spike-specific TCR breadth and depth went up after people got two AZD1222 doses.

This clone came up a few times. The target antigen is unknown. Trimming pared 6 bases from V and 7 bases from J, leaving 13 bases between. The CDR3 totals 13 residues. Germline V gives CDR1 LNHNV, CDR2 YYDKDF (reference sequence). Assay used: immunoSEQ multiplex PCR; TCRdb lists only in-frame clones, some missing. The repertoire holds tens of thousands of clones, with 65% to 80% as singletons. Second-dose schedules of about 4 or about 12 weeks were combined. The clonotype originates from an adult who received the AZD1222 COVID-19 vaccine. The source was peripheral blood, collected 28 days after the second AZD1222 dose. The chain is built from TRBV15 and TRBJ1-3; D is possibly TRBD1 (6 bases). For the CDR3, the DNA is TGTGCCACCAGACCGACAGGCCCGAACACCATATATTTT. Protein sequence: CATRPTGPNTIYF.